This T cell receptor (beta chain) derives from a study of OX40 agonist ivuxolimab in advanced cancers. Describing the broader study: Ivuxolimab, which targeted the costimulatory receptor OX40 (CD134), was an agonistic, fully human IgG2 monoclonal antibody. In the dose-escalation cohort, around four fifths of patients were male, and the mean age was approximately 60 years with a range of roughly 20 to 85. Prior anti-PD-1, anti-PD-L1 or anti-CTLA-4 therapy was permitted, and checkpoint inhibitors had been received by 40% to 50% of dose-escalation patients. The paper reports the monotherapy dose-escalation portion (N of about 47 patients) of the phase I ivuxolimab trial. Peripheral TCRbeta sequencing aimed to test whether ivuxolimab altered TCR sequence diversity and caused clonal T-cell expansion. Of the approximately 54 dose-escalation patients, hepatocellular carcinoma was present in around 20, melanoma in around 15, renal cell carcinoma in 9 and head and neck cancer in 9. Partial responses occurred in three dose-escalation patients, of whom one had hepatocellular carcinoma and two had cutaneous melanoma. Intravenous ivuxolimab was administered to patients every 2 weeks at six dose levels: 0.01, 0.1, 0.3, 1.5, 3 and 10 mg/kg.

This clone was seen a few times. The specificity of this receptor is unknown. Within one base of it there is no much larger clone, and no base qualities were kept. CDR1 SGHRS and CDR2 YFSETQ were looked up in the germline V gene. Its CDR3 holds 15 amino acids, cysteine through phenylalanine. The only DNA kept is the CDR3, 45 bases in frame from the first base. The junction shows trimming of 2 bases on V and 8 bases on J, and the gene matches do not reach 6 bases of it. To sequence the TCRbeta CDR3 region, genomic DNA was isolated from the sorted cells. TCRbeta CDR3 regions were sequenced using the immunoSEQ Assay. This is the immuneACCESS table as TCRdb keeps it, with only in-frame sequences that have V and J called. A part of the clones is gone; compared with another copy, unresolved V genes explain less than half, and the rest is unexplained. For this sample the table gives under 85,000 clones, of which around 89% were detected only once. The top ten hold about 0.45% of the sample.

The trial excluded patients who had a history of autoimmune disease or who were on systemic immunosuppression. Peripheral blood for TCR sequencing was collected from all dose cohorts at baseline, on cycle 4 day 1, and on cycle 7 day 1. The samples were drawn from a first-in-human, open-label, multicenter phase I dose-escalation trial of ivuxolimab. Adults with locally advanced or metastatic head and neck squamous cell, hepatocellular, melanoma or renal cell carcinoma were enrolled in the trial. Before TCR sequencing, CD4+ and CD8+ T cells were separately sorted from peripheral blood. Paper-wide results and their limitations: At doses of 0.1 to 3.0 mg/kg, clonal expansion of both CD4+ and CD8+ blood T cells was observed from baseline to week 6. In the 0.1-3.0 mg/kg groups, partial responders were among the patients with the lowest normalized peripheral clonal expansion, particularly in CD8+ T cells. After ivuxolimab, CD8+ T cells had more expanded clones than CD4+ T cells on average. Low levels of normalized T-cell clonal expansion were also shown by some nonresponding patients. The antigen specificity of the clonally expanded peripheral T cells was not determined.

The material sequenced was CD4+ or CD8+ T cells sorted from blood, taken in a trial of the OX40 agonist ivuxolimab. This clonotype was sampled from an adult with an advanced solid tumor such as melanoma, head and neck, liver or kidney cancer. The chain uses TRBV5-1 and TRBJ2-1; 11 bases in between match TRBD2. The bases read TGCGCCAGCAGCTTTAGCGGGGGGGTTCTGGATGAGCAGTTCTTC. Its amino acids are CASSFSGGVLDEQFF.